Reported below is one T cell receptor (beta chain). The antigen is not known. This specimen belongs to a study of OX40 agonist ivuxolimab in advanced cancers. The study, taken as a whole, reports: Dosing at 0.1 to 3.0 mg/kg was accompanied by clonal expansion of CD4+ and CD8+ blood T cells by week 6. Partial responders at 0.1-3.0 mg/kg had among the lowest clonal expansion. Expanded clones belonging to CD8+ T cells outnumbered, on average, those of CD4+.

Using immunoSEQ multiplex PCR, the repertoire was profiled, and TCRdb retains in-frame clones only, with some absent. The sample shows 38,000 or so clones, around 87% of them seen only once. The sequence was collected from an adult with an advanced solid tumor such as melanoma, head and neck, liver or kidney cancer. Source: CD4+ or CD8+ T cells sorted from blood, taken in a trial of the OX40 agonist ivuxolimab.

The DNA for the CDR3 is TGCGCCAGCAGCCAAGATATTGGCCTCCCAGGGCAGTACTTC. Its translation is CASSQDIGLPGQYF. This chain joins TRBV4-3 and TRBJ2-7; D unclear. Germline CDR1 and CDR2: LGHNA and YSLEER. Trimming stripped 0 bases from V and 9 bases from J, with 15 bases between. This CDR3 contains 14 residues.